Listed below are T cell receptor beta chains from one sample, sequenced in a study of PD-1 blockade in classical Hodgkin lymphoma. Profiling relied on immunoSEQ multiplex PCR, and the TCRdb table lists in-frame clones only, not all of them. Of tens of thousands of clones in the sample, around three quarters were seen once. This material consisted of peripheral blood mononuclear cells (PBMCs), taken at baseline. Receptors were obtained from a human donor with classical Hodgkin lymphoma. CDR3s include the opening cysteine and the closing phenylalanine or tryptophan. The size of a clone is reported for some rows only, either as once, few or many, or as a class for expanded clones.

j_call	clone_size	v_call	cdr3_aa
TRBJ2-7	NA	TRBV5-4	CASSFPSGGPSYEQYF
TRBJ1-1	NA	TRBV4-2	CASSHPQGNTEAFF
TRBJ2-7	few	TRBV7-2	CASSLARREYLPSEQYF
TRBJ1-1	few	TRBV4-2	CASSPAGFTEAFF
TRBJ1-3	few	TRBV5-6	CASSYAGGLRGNTIYF
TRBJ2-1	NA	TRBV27	CASSLMGQGDGQFF
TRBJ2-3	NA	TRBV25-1	CASSETPTRRESDTQYF
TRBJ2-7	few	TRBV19	CASSMRGQYSYEQYF
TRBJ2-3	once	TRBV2	CATSTGTGEADTQYF
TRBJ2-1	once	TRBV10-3	CAIRGTAGDYNEQFF
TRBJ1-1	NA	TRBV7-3	CASSSGTENTEAFF
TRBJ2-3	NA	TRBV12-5	CASGSGLLTDTQYF
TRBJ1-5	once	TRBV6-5	CASRTSGDSNQPQHF
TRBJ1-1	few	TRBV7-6	CASSLDSNTEAFF
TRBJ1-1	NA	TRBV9	CASSVGTLGRTEAFF
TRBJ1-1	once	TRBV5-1	CASSDRERLGNTEAFF
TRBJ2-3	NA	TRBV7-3	CASSPGLAGARDTQYF
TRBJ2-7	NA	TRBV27	CASSSTGSEQYF
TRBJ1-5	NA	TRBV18	CASSPVDSALNQPQHF
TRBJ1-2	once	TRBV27	CASWTGPYGYTF
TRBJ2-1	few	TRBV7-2	CASSLAVSPRNEQFF
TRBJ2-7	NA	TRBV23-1	CASSQLRSGRASEQYF
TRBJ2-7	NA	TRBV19	CASSTRDGSYEQYF
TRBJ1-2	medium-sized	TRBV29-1	CSVPDSAGYTF
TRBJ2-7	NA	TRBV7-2	CASSLLAPYEQYF
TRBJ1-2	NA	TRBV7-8	CASSARQGGYTF
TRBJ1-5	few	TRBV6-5	CASRVDREGQPQHF
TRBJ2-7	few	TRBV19	CASSHPGDSNLYEQYF
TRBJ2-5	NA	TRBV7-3	CASSAAPPGDETQYF
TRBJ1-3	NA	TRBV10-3	CAISATSSVQTAGNTIYF
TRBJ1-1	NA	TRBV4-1	CASSQATGLTGAFF
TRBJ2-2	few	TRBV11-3	CASSSRPTGELFF
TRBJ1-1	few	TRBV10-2	CASSDTGGTEAFF
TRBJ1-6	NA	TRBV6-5	CASSPGQVGGSPLHF
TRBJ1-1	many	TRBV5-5	CASSWGPGGDTEAFF
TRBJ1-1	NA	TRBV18	CASSPDRGDTEAFF
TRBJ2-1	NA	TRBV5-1	CASSLILRWASRDNEQFF
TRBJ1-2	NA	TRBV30	CAWALAGSFYGYTF
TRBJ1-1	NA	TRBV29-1	CSAGGGSTEAFF
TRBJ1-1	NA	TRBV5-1	CASSLTQGVTEAFF
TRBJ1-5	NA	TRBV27	CASRRTGGNQPQHF
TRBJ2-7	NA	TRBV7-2	CASSADRISYEQYF
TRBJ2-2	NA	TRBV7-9	CASSLVWGAELFF
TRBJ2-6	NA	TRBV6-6	CASSPTSGANVLTF
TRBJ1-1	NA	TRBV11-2	CASSLIGGSTEAFF
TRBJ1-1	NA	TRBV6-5	CASNEGRIANTEAFF
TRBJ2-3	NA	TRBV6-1	CASRFRSYTDTQYF
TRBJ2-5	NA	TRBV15	CATSRDIGTQYF
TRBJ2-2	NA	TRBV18	CASSRLADAVSGELFF
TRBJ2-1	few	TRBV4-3	CASSQRTGGSYNEQFF
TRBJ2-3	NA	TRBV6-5	CAARDRQIDTQYF
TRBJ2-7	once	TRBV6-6	CASSYAESSYEQYF
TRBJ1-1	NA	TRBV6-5	CASSFVQNTEAFF
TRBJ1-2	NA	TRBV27	CASSLRQPTNYGYTF
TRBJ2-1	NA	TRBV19	CASSIHPELGEQFF
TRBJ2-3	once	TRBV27	CASSFGAAGGTQYF
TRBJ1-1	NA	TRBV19	CASRTSIGGTEAFF
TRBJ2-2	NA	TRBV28	CASSYPTGLGTGELFF
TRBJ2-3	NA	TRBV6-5	CASNTGGTQYF